A selection of T cell receptor beta chains follows, all from one sample in a study of T-cell memory formation after mild COVID-19. TCRdb reprocessed the 5' RACE reads via MiXCR and lists one record per CDR3 protein. The sample has over 60,000 distinct CDR3 sequences, over 15% seen once. The sample comprised PBMCs or a T cell subset sorted from them (not recorded which). These receptors all stem from an adult woman who had mild COVID-19 (a few samples of this study predate the infection). Cell type and time point are not known. Both conserved end residues are part of each CDR3. Fields, in order: D gene, clone size, J gene, V gene, CDR3 DNA, CDR3 protein. D genes are given only for firm matches. For some rows the clone size is stated as once, few or many, or as a class when expanded; others skip it.

D gene: -
clone size: -
J gene: TRBJ1-1
V gene: TRBV11-2
CDR3 DNA: TGTGCCAGCAGCTTAGTTGAAGCGGGGACTGAAGCTTTCTTT
CDR3 protein: CASSLVEAGTEAFF

D gene: -
clone size: once
J gene: TRBJ1-1
V gene: TRBV19
CDR3 DNA: TGTGCCAGTAGTATAGGGCCGAATATGAACACTGAAGCTTTCTTT
CDR3 protein: CASSIGPNMNTEAFF

D gene: TRBD1
clone size: -
J gene: TRBJ2-3
V gene: TRBV4-2
CDR3 DNA: TGTGCCAGCAGCCATGCTCCGACAGGGAACACAGATACGCAGTATTTT
CDR3 protein: CASSHAPTGNTDTQYF

D gene: -
clone size: -
J gene: TRBJ2-7
V gene: TRBV5-1
CDR3 DNA: TGCGCCAGCAGCTTGGTCGGCAGGAGCTCCGAGCAGTACTTC
CDR3 protein: CASSLVGRSSEQYF

D gene: -
clone size: few
J gene: TRBJ2-7
V gene: TRBV3-1
CDR3 DNA: TGTGCCAGCAGCCAAGTCACAGGGCCCCCGGGCGAGCAGTACTTC
CDR3 protein: CASSQVTGPPGEQYF

D gene: TRBD1
clone size: -
J gene: TRBJ2-5
V gene: TRBV7-2
CDR3 DNA: TGTGCCAGCAGCCAAACATATCGGGACAGGGGAGAGACCCAGTACTTC
CDR3 protein: CASSQTYRDRGETQYF

D gene: -
clone size: -
J gene: TRBJ2-7
V gene: TRBV21-1
CDR3 DNA: TGTGCCAGCAGCAATGCGGAACACTACGAGCAGTACTTC
CDR3 protein: CASSNAEHYEQYF

D gene: TRBD1
clone size: many
J gene: TRBJ2-1
V gene: TRBV29-1
CDR3 DNA: TGCAGCGCTACCGGGACAGGGTATGAGCAGTTCTTC
CDR3 protein: CSATGTGYEQFF

D gene: -
clone size: many
J gene: TRBJ2-3
V gene: TRBV5-1
CDR3 DNA: TGCGCCAGCAGTTCTCAGGATCGCCGCGGGACTGGCACAGATACGCAGTATTTT
CDR3 protein: CASSSQDRRGTGTDTQYF

D gene: -
clone size: -
J gene: TRBJ2-1
V gene: TRBV12-3/TRBV12-4
CDR3 DNA: TGTGCCAGCAGTCCTACGACTAGTATGAATGAGCAGTTCTTC
CDR3 protein: CASSPTTSMNEQFF

D gene: TRBD1
clone size: few
J gene: TRBJ2-7
V gene: TRBV6-5
CDR3 DNA: TGTGCCAGCAGTTACGCGACAGGGGGCCACGAGCAGTACTTC
CDR3 protein: CASSYATGGHEQYF

D gene: -
clone size: few
J gene: TRBJ2-7
V gene: TRBV5-6
CDR3 DNA: TGTGCCAGCAGCTTGAACAATCCGAGGGAGCAGTACTTC
CDR3 protein: CASSLNNPREQYF

D gene: TRBD1
clone size: -
J gene: TRBJ2-7
V gene: TRBV12-3/TRBV12-4
CDR3 DNA: TGTGCCAGCAGTCCGACAGGGGATCCCTACGAGCAGTACTTC
CDR3 protein: CASSPTGDPYEQYF

D gene: -
clone size: few
J gene: TRBJ1-1
V gene: TRBV7-9
CDR3 DNA: TGTGCCAGCAGGTATAACGGAATCACTGAAGCTTTCTTT
CDR3 protein: CASRYNGITEAFF

D gene: TRBD1
clone size: -
J gene: TRBJ2-7
V gene: TRBV14
CDR3 DNA: TGTGCCAGCGGACAGGCCAACTACGAGCAGTACTTC
CDR3 protein: CASGQANYEQYF

D gene: -
clone size: few
J gene: TRBJ2-4
V gene: TRBV5-1
CDR3 DNA: TGCGCCAGCAGCGCCGGTGATCTAGCCAAAAACATTCAGTACTTC
CDR3 protein: CASSAGDLAKNIQYF

D gene: -
clone size: -
J gene: TRBJ2-7
V gene: TRBV3-1
CDR3 DNA: TGTGCCAGCAGCGCGGGTCTTCACGCCACCTACGAGCAGTACTTC
CDR3 protein: CASSAGLHATYEQYF

D gene: TRBD1
clone size: many
J gene: TRBJ2-4
V gene: TRBV11-2
CDR3 DNA: TGTGCCAGCAGCTTAGATAGTTGGGACAGGGTGGACCACATTCAGTACTTC
CDR3 protein: CASSLDSWDRVDHIQYF

D gene: -
clone size: -
J gene: TRBJ2-1
V gene: TRBV12-3/TRBV12-4
CDR3 DNA: TGTGCCAGCAGTTTACACAGCAATGAGCAGTTCTTC
CDR3 protein: CASSLHSNEQFF

D gene: TRBD1
clone size: few
J gene: TRBJ2-7
V gene: TRBV27
CDR3 DNA: TGTGCCAGCAGCGCCGGGACAGGTCCTTCCTACGAGCAGTACTTC
CDR3 protein: CASSAGTGPSYEQYF

D gene: -
clone size: -
J gene: TRBJ1-2
V gene: TRBV7-9
CDR3 DNA: TGTGCCAGCAGCTTGTCGGGACATGAGGGCTACACCTTC
CDR3 protein: CASSLSGHEGYTF

D gene: -
clone size: -
J gene: TRBJ2-1
V gene: TRBV4-3
CDR3 DNA: TGCGCCAGCAGCAACAGTTACTCCACCTACAATGAGCAGTTCTTC
CDR3 protein: CASSNSYSTYNEQFF

D gene: -
clone size: many
J gene: TRBJ2-3
V gene: TRBV11-2
CDR3 DNA: TGTGCCAGCAGCTTAGACGTGGCGGGTAGCGGCCCCATGCCCGATCCGACAGATACGCAGTATTTT
CDR3 protein: CASSLDVAGSGPMPDPTDTQYF

D gene: -
clone size: few
J gene: TRBJ2-2
V gene: TRBV15
CDR3 DNA: TGTGCCACCAGCCGAGGGGACGTCGCGAACACCGGGGAGCTGTTTTTT
CDR3 protein: CATSRGDVANTGELFF

D gene: TRBD2
clone size: -
J gene: TRBJ2-3
V gene: TRBV20-1
CDR3 DNA: TGCAGTGCTAGACCTTACAGGACTAGCGGGAGTACAGATACGCAGTATTTT
CDR3 protein: CSARPYRTSGSTDTQYF

D gene: TRBD2
clone size: few
J gene: TRBJ2-7
V gene: TRBV30
CDR3 DNA: TGTGCCTGGAGCCCCAGGGTGGCGGGAGGATTCTACGAGCAGTACTTC
CDR3 protein: CAWSPRVAGGFYEQYF

D gene: TRBD2
clone size: many
J gene: TRBJ2-1
V gene: TRBV7-9
CDR3 DNA: TGTGCCAGCAGCTCGTCCCAGACTAGCGGGATCAATGAGCAGTTCTTC
CDR3 protein: CASSSSQTSGINEQFF

D gene: TRBD1
clone size: few
J gene: TRBJ1-4
V gene: TRBV5-1
CDR3 DNA: TGCGCCAGCAGCTTATTCGCCGGGACAGACAGTAATGAAAAACTGTTTTTT
CDR3 protein: CASSLFAGTDSNEKLFF

D gene: -
clone size: -
J gene: TRBJ2-5
V gene: TRBV6-5
CDR3 DNA: TGTGCCAGCAGACTCTACCGGGATCACCAAGAGACCCAGTACTTC
CDR3 protein: CASRLYRDHQETQYF